Included here is one T cell receptor (beta chain) sequence, with context. No cognate antigen has been identified for it. The input lacks base qualities; no much larger clone sits a single base away. The sample's treatment or condition label, in plain terms: live attenuated yellow fever vaccine strain. PBMCs were isolated from peripheral blood using a standard Ficoll-Paque protocol. CD4 and CD8 T-cell fractions were isolated with Dynabeads CD4 and CD8 positive selection kits. RNA was extracted with TriZol from bulk PBMCs, CD4 and CD8 fractions, and dextramer-positive and dextramer-negative fractions. The sample is drawn from a study of T cells after yellow fever vaccination (dated by TCRdb to about 2019). About the full investigation: The SMART-Seq v4 Ultra Low Input RNA kit was used to prepare libraries from fractions with low cell numbers. Blood was collected at multiple timepoints before and after primary and secondary immunization, and bulk PBMC replicates and cell subsets were isolated. Two healthy male donors, one aged 18 to 30 and one aged 30 to 40 years, were included in the cohort. To follow T-cell clones before and after both primary and booster YFV17D yellow fever vaccination, bulk TCR alpha and beta repertoires underwent longitudinal sequencing. The research as a whole found: Only a couple of donors were included in the study, so the extent to which the findings can be generalized is limited. FACS-sorted repertoires could contain abundant contaminating clonotypes from the bulk population, so computational filtering was required. A small fraction of clonotypes appeared in both the CD4 and CD8 compartments, likely as a result of convergent recombination. The secondary T-cell response was weaker than the primary response but faster, peaking on day 5 instead of day 15. Most clones expanded after primary vaccination were re-detected after the booster (almost 97% of CD4 and approximately 89% of CD8), suggesting broad memory maintenance.

V is trimmed back by 4 bases and J by 4 bases, and the junction contains 4 bases that no gene match accounts for. Including cysteine and phenylalanine, the CDR3 has 14 amino acids. Of the read, only the CDR3 DNA is kept; its 42 bases are in frame from base 1. The germline V gene (reference sequence) provides CDR1 LGHDT and CDR2 YNNKEL. Sequencing was performed on an Illumina NovaSeq 6000. TCR cDNA was made using 5'RACE template switching, a step that added a universal primer site and unique molecular identifiers. Priming of cDNA synthesis was performed from both the TCR alpha and TCR beta constant segments. Library amplification involved two PCR steps, and the second step added sample barcodes and sequencing adapters. Sequencing of libraries was done on Illumina HiSeq 2500 (2x100 bp) or NovaSeq (2x150 bp). The authors processed their data as follows. Reads were demultiplexed and collapsed into UMI consensus sequences with MIGEC, and V(D)J alignment was performed with MiXCR. Using edgeR on replicate PBMC samples, clonotypes were called vaccine-responding if FDR was below 0.01 and the log2 fold change was above 5 up to day 15. Bulk clonotypes were assigned CD4 or CD8 identity according to which sequenced CD4 or CD8 repertoire held them at higher abundance. TCRdb cleaned the public reads at Q25 with fastp, built clones with MiXCR and kept in-frame beta chains. Each record represents a unique CDR3 protein, reported with the most common genes and DNA among its rows. V and J calls and clone size were set by TCRdb, not the authors. This sample lists a few hundred thousand distinct CDR3 sequences; roughly 3.3% were detected once. Together, the top ten hold 3.2% of the sample.

The sequences come from CD4+ T cells sorted from PBMCs, collected 10 days after the yellow fever booster vaccination. The sequence was obtained from a man between 18 and 35 years old who received the YFV17D yellow fever vaccine. This receptor chain uses TRBV3-1 and TRBJ1-3; 7 junctional bases match TRBD1. The CDR3 region has the sequence CASSPRDRGNTIYF. In nucleotides, the sequence is TGTGCCAGCAGCCCCCGGGACAGAGGAAACACCATATATTTT.